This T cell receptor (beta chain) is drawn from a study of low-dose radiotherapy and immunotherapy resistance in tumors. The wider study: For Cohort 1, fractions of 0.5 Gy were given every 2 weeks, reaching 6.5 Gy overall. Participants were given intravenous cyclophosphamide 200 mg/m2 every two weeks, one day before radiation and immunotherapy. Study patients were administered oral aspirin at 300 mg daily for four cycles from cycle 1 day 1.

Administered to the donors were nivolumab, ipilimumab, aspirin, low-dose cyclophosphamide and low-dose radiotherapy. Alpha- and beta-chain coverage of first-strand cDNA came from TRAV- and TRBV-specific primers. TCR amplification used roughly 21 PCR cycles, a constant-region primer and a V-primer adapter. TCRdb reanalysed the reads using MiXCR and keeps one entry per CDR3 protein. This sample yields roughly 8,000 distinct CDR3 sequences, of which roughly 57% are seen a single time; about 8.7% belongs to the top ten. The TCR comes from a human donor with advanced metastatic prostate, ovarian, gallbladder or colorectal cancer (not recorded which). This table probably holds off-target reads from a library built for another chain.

CDR3 sequence reads: CASSPKNEQFF. Written as DNA, the CDR3 is TGTGCCAGCAGCCCCAAGAATGAGCAGTTCTTC. The chain links TRBV2 to TRBJ2-1; D ambiguous. The V gene's germline CDR1 is SNHLY and CDR2 FYNNEI. The V end was cut by 6 bases, the J end by 7 bases, with 7 bases between. This CDR3 comprises 11 residues.